Listed below are T cell receptor beta chains from one sample, sequenced in a study of blood T cells in healthy people across ages. One entry per CDR3 protein, called by TCRdb with MiXCR from the 5' RACE reads. The sample consists of under 750,000 distinct CDR3 sequences, about 45% of them appearing once. The material sequenced was blood. The receptor source for this set is a man older than 75 in good health. Each CDR3 is given with its conserved first and last residue. Each record gives: J gene, V gene, clone size, D gene, CDR3 DNA, CDR3 protein. A D gene is named only where the DNA matches it firmly. Clone size appears in some rows only: once, few, many, or a class for an expanded clone.

TRBJ2-7 | TRBV29-1 | . | TRBD1 | TGCAGCGTTGGCTCAGGGGGCGCGATATACGAGCAGTACTTC | CSVGSGGAIYEQYF
TRBJ2-3 | TRBV5-1 | . | TRBD1 | TGCGCCAGCAGCTGGGACAGGAGCACAGATACGCAGTATTTT | CASSWDRSTDTQYF
TRBJ2-5 | TRBV7-6 | . | . | TGTGCCAGCAGCTTAGATGTCCATCAAGAGACCCAGTACTTC | CASSLDVHQETQYF
TRBJ1-5 | TRBV10-2 | . | . | TGCGCCAGCAGGGTCGGGGGAACTAGCAACCAGCCCCAGCATTTT | CASRVGGTSNQPQHF
TRBJ2-7 | TRBV5-1 | few | . | TGCGCCAGCCACACCTACGAGCAGTACTTC | CASHTYEQYF
TRBJ2-1 | TRBV6-5 | many | TRBD2 | TGTGCCAGCAGTTATCCTCCTAGCGGGGTGACTAGCTCCTACAATGAGCAGTTCTTC | CASSYPPSGVTSSYNEQFF
TRBJ2-4 | TRBV28 | . | . | TGTGCCAGCACCTCCGGGCGAGGGGCCAAAAACATTCAGTACTTC | CASTSGRGAKNIQYF
TRBJ1-4 | TRBV29-1 | . | . | TGCAGCGTTAAAGTGGTTGCTAATGAAAAACTGTTTTTT | CSVKVVANEKLFF
TRBJ2-6 | TRBV6-6 | . | . | TGTGCCAGCAGTTACTCCGGCCGATCCGGAGAGGCCAACGTCCTGACTTTC | CASSYSGRSGEANVLTF
TRBJ2-3 | TRBV14 | . | TRBD1 | TGTGCCAGCAGCCCTGCCTTTGGGACAGGGGGTGTCAATACGCAGTATTTT | CASSPAFGTGGVNTQYF
TRBJ2-3 | TRBV20-1 | . | . | TGCAGTGCTAGAGATAAGGAAACTCGAGCGGCTACGCAGTATTTT | CSARDKETRAATQYF
TRBJ2-1 | TRBV29-1 | . | TRBD2 | TGCAGCGGTGTCGGGACTAGCGGGAGGGCCCTCTCCTACAATGAGCAGTTCTTC | CSGVGTSGRALSYNEQFF
TRBJ2-5 | TRBV29-1 | . | . | TGCAGCGTTGTGCCTGGGGGGAAGACCCAGTACTTC | CSVVPGGKTQYF
TRBJ2-1 | TRBV9 | few | . | TGTGCCAGCAGCGGATACCGGGACTCAAAGGCGGGTGAGCAGTTCTTC | CASSGYRDSKAGEQFF
TRBJ2-7 | TRBV2 | . | TRBD1 | TGTGCCAGCAGTGAAATGCCCTCCGCCAGGGGGCCCTACGAGCAGTACTTC | CASSEMPSARGPYEQYF
TRBJ2-3 | TRBV7-2 | few | . | TGTGCCAGCAGCTTTGGGGCTTTACGCACAGATACGCAGTATTTT | CASSFGALRTDTQYF
TRBJ1-2 | TRBV29-1 | . | . | TGCAGCGTGACTGGAGGGGCGGAAGCTAACTATGGCTACACCTTC | CSVTGGAEANYGYTF
TRBJ1-1 | TRBV6-5 | many | . | TGTGCCAGCAGTTTCCAGGCGGGGAAGGCTTTCTTT | CASSFQAGKAFF
TRBJ1-4 | TRBV12-3/TRBV12-4 | few | . | TGTGCCAGCAGTTTGAGAGGTGAAAAACTGTTTTTT | CASSLRGEKLFF
TRBJ2-6 | TRBV29-1 | many | . | TGCAGCGCTCGGATCTCTGGGGCCAACGTCCTGACTTTC | CSARISGANVLTF
TRBJ2-1 | TRBV15 | . | . | TGTGCCACCAGGGCACGAGGGGGACCCTCCTACAATGAGCAGTTCTTC | CATRARGGPSYNEQFF
TRBJ2-3 | TRBV20-1 | . | . | TGCAGTGCCCATCTAGGCCTCCGGGTAGATACGCAGTATTTT | CSAHLGLRVDTQYF
TRBJ1-2 | TRBV27 | . | TRBD1 | TGTGCCAGCAGTTTTAGGGGGCTAAATGGCTACACCTTC | CASSFRGLNGYTF
TRBJ1-2 | TRBV3-1 | . | . | TGTGCCAGCAGCCTCCCCCGACCAGGGACCTCTGGCTACACCTTC | CASSLPRPGTSGYTF
TRBJ2-4 | TRBV7-2 | . | . | TGTGCCAGCAGCTCCGGAGGCTTAGCCAAAAACATTCAGTACTTC | CASSSGGLAKNIQYF
TRBJ2-3 | TRBV2 | few | . | TGTGCCAGCACCCCGATGAGCGTACCCACAGATACGCAGTATTTT | CASTPMSVPTDTQYF
TRBJ1-2 | TRBV29-1 | . | TRBD1 | TGCAGCGTCGACAGGGACAGGGGTGGCCAAGTACATGGCTACACCTTC | CSVDRDRGGQVHGYTF
TRBJ2-5 | TRBV25-1 | . | . | TGTGCCAGCAGTGAATCGGGGATAAGGGAGACAGCCCCACGGGAAGGGACCCAGTACTTC | CASSESGIRETAPREGTQYF
TRBJ2-5 | TRBV7-2 | . | . | TGTGCCAGCAGCTTAGTCGTCGGGGGCTTAGAGACCCAGTACTTC | CASSLVVGGLETQYF
TRBJ1-2 | TRBV7-2 | . | . | TGTGCCAGCAGCGTAGAGGGGATATATGGCTACACCTTC | CASSVEGIYGYTF
TRBJ2-5 | TRBV2 | many | TRBD1 | TGTGCCAGCACCCCGACAGGGTCCCCCCAAGAGACCCAGTACTTC | CASTPTGSPQETQYF
TRBJ1-5 | TRBV9 | . | . | TGTGCCAGCAGCCCCCATAGCAATCAGCCCCAGCATTTT | CASSPHSNQPQHF
TRBJ1-2 | TRBV6-5 | many | . | TGTGCCAGCAGTTACAAGGGAGGTGCTAACTATGGCTACACCTTC | CASSYKGGANYGYTF
TRBJ2-6 | TRBV7-6 | few | . | TGTGCCAGCAGCTCTAGGAGGCGGGCGCCTACTGGGGCCAACGTCCTGACTTTC | CASSSRRRAPTGANVLTF
TRBJ2-1 | TRBV5-1 | few | TRBD1 | TGCGCCAGCAGCTTGGGGTTGTGGCAGGGGGCTGATGAGCAGTTCTTC | CASSLGLWQGADEQFF
TRBJ1-2 | TRBV10-3 | . | . | TGTGCCATCATGCGGGACATCGACGTAGTGGGGGGCTACACCTTC | CAIMRDIDVVGGYTF
TRBJ2-7 | TRBV7-3 | few | TRBD1 | TGTGCCAGCAGCACGTTGATACAGGGGTCCGCCTACGAGCAGTACTTC | CASSTLIQGSAYEQYF
TRBJ2-7 | TRBV5-6 | . | . | TGTGCCAGCAGCTTTTATCGGGGAGCCAATGAGCAGTACTTC | CASSFYRGANEQYF
TRBJ2-7 | TRBV3-1 | . | TRBD2 | TGTGCCAGCAGCCAAGCATCTAGCGGGAACCACGAGCAGTACTTC | CASSQASSGNHEQYF
TRBJ2-7 | TRBV9 | . | TRBD2 | TGTGCCAGCAGCGTAGGAAGAACTAGCGGCGAGCAGTACTTC | CASSVGRTSGEQYF
TRBJ2-1 | TRBV5-1 | . | TRBD1 | TGCGCCAGCAGCTCAACGGGACAGGGCAACAATGAGCAGTTCTTC | CASSSTGQGNNEQFF
TRBJ1-5 | TRBV6-2/TRBV6-3 | . | . | TGTGCCAGCAGTCATCAGAAATTCAATCAGCCCCAGCATTTT | CASSHQKFNQPQHF
TRBJ2-7 | TRBV14 | . | TRBD1 | TGTGCCAGCAGCCATCCCCAGGGGGCGAGTCCCCACTACGAGCAGTACTTC | CASSHPQGASPHYEQYF
TRBJ1-1 | TRBV6-5 | . | . | TGTGCCAGCAGTTACTCGAGAGTACGACGGGGGCTTGGCACTGAAGCTTTCTTT | CASSYSRVRRGLGTEAFF
TRBJ1-1 | TRBV5-1 | few | . | TGCGCCAGCAGCCCGAGAGGGGGGTCTGGAGCTGAAGCTTTCTTT | CASSPRGGSGAEAFF
TRBJ2-7 | TRBV20-1 | . | TRBD2 | TGCAGTGCTAGAGAGGGCGGGAGGAGTTACAATGAGCAGTACTTC | CSAREGGRSYNEQYF
TRBJ1-1 | TRBV29-1 | . | . | TGCAGCGTTCTAAAGGGACTTCAGGCCACTGAAGCTTTCTTT | CSVLKGLQATEAFF
TRBJ1-2 | TRBV7-2 | few | . | TGTGCCAGCAGCGAGGGGACGGGACCCTATGGCTACACCTTC | CASSEGTGPYGYTF
TRBJ2-1 | TRBV20-1 | . | . | TGCAGTGCTAGAGATTCGGGGAGGGAGCAGTTCTTC | CSARDSGREQFF
TRBJ2-5 | TRBV10-3 | . | TRBD2 | TGTGCCATCAAGACGGGACTAGCGAGTAATGAGCAGTACTTC | CAIKTGLASNEQYF
TRBJ2-1 | TRBV20-1 | few | . | TGCAGTGCTAGAGACACCCGGCTAGCTCTCGGTGAGCAGTTCTTC | CSARDTRLALGEQFF
TRBJ2-4 | TRBV6-5 | many | . | TGTGCCAGCAGTTATCGGGGTATTAGCGGCATTCAGTACTTC | CASSYRGISGIQYF